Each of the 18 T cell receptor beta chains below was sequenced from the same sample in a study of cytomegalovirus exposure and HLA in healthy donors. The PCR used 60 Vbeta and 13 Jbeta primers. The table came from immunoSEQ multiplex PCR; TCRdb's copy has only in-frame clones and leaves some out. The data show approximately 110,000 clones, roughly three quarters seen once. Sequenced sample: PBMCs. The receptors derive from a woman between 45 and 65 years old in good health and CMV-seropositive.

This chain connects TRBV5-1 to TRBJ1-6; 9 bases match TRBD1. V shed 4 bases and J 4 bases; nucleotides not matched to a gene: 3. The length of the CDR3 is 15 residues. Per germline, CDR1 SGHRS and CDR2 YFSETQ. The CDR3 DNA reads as TGCGCCAGCAGCAGGACAGGGGCTTATAATTCACCCCTCCACTTT. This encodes CASSRTGAYNSPLHF.

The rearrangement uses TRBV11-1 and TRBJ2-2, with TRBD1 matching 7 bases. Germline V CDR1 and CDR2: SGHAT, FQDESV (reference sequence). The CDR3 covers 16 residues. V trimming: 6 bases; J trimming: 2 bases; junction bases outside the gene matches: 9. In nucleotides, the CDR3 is TGTGCCAGCAGTCGTTTAGGGACAGAAAACACCGGGGAGCTGTTTTTT. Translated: CASSRLGTENTGELFF.

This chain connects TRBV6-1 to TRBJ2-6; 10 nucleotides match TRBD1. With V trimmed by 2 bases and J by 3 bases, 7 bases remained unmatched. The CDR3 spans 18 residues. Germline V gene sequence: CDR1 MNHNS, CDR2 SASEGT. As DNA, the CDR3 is TGTGCCAGCAGTGAAAAGGGACAGGGGTCGGATGGGGCCAACGTCCTGACTTTC. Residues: CASSEKGQGSDGANVLTF.

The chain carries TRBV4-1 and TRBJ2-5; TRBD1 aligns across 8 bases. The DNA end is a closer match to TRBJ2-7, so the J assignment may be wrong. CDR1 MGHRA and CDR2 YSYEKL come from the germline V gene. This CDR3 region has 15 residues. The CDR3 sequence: CASSQDGTGGYEQYF. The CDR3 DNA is TGCGCCAGCAGCCAAGATGGTACAGGGGGCTACGAGCAGTACTTC.

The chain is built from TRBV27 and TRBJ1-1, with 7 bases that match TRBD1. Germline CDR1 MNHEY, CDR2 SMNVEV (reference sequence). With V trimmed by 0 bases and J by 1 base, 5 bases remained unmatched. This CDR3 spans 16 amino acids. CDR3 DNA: TGTGCCAGCAGTTTATCGAGGACAGGCCCGAACACTGAAGCTTTCTTT. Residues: CASSLSRTGPNTEAFF.

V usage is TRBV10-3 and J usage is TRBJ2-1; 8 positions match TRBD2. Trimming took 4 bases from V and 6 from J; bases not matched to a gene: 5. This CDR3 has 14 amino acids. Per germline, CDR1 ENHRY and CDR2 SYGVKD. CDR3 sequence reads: CAISGTTSVNEQFF. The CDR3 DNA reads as TGTGCCATCAGTGGGACGACTAGCGTCAATGAGCAGTTCTTC.

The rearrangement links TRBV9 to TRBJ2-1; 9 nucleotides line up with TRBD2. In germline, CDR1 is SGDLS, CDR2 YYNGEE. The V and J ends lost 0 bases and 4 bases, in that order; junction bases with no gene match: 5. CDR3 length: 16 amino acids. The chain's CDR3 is CASSVASGVPYNEQFF. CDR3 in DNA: TGTGCCAGCAGCGTAGCTAGCGGGGTACCGTACAATGAGCAGTTCTTC. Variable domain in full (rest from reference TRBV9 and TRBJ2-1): DSGVTQTPKHLITATGQRVTLRCSPRSGDLSVYWYQQSLDQGLQFLIQYYNGEERAKGNILERFSAQQFPDLHSELNLSSLELGDSALYFCASSVASGVPYNEQFFGPGTRLTVL.

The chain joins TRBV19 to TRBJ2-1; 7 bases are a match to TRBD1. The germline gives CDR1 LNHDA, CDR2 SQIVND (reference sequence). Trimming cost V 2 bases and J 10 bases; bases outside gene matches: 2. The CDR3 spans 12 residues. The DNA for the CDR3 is TGTGCCAGTAGTATATACAGGGGAGAGCAGTTCTTC. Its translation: CASSIYRGEQFF.

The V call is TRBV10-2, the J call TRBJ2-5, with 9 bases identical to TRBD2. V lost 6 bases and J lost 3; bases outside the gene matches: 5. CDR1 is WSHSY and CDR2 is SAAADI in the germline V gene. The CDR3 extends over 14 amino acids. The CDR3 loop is CASSAGTSKETQYF. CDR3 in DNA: TGCGCCAGCAGCGCGGGGACTAGCAAAGAGACCCAGTACTTC.

CDR3: CASSFRLNWPNTGELFF. The DNA for the CDR3 is TGTGCCAGCAGTTTCCGCCTCAATTGGCCGAACACCGGGGAGCTGTTTTTT. The chain is built from TRBV27 and TRBJ2-2, with D hard to call. There are 17 residues in the CDR3. V was clipped by 3 bases and J by 0 bases, with 14 bases between them. Germline V gene sequence: CDR1 MNHEY, CDR2 SMNVEV (reference sequence).

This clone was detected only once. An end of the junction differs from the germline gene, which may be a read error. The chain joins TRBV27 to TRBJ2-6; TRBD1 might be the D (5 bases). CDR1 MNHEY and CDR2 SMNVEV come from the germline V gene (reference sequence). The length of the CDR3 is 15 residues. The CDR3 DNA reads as TGTGCCAGCAGTTCGACAAGGTCTGGGGCCAACGGCCTGACTTTC. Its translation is CASSSTRSGANGLTF.

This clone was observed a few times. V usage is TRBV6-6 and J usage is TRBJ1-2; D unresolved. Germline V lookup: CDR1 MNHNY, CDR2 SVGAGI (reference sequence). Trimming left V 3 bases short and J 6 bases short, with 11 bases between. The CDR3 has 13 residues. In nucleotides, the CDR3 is TGTGCCAGCAGTTATGGCAGGCTTGATGGCTACACCTTC. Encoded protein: CASSYGRLDGYTF.

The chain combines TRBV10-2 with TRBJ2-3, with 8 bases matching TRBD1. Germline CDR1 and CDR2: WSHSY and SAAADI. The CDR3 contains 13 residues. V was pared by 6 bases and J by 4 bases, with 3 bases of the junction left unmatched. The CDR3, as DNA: TGCGCCAGCAGCGGACAGGGTCCAGATACGCAGTATTTT. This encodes CASSGQGPDTQYF.

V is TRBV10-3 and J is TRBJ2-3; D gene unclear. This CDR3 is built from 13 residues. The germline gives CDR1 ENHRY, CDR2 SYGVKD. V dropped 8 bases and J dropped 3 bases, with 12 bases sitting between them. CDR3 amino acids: CAILAPVTDTQYF. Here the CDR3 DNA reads TGTGCCATCTTAGCCCCAGTTACAGATACGCAGTATTTT.

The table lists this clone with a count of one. CDR3 DNA: TGCGCCAGCAGCTTGGGAGGGAAAGGCCAAGAGACCCAGTACTTC. It translates to CASSLGGKGQETQYF. The J gene is TRBJ2-5, the V gene TRBV5-1; D is possibly TRBD2 (5 bases). V gave up 0 bases and J gave up 1 base, with 10 bases separating them. CDR1 SGHRS and CDR2 YFSETQ come from the germline V gene. This CDR3 contains 15 residues. Drawing the rest from reference TRBV5-1 and TRBJ2-5, the complete variable domain is KAGVTQTPRYLIKTRGQQVTLSCSPISGHRSVSWYQQTPGQGLQFLFEYFSETQRNKGNFPGRFSGRQFSNSRSEMNVSTLELGDSALYLCASSLGGKGQETQYFGPGTRLLVL.

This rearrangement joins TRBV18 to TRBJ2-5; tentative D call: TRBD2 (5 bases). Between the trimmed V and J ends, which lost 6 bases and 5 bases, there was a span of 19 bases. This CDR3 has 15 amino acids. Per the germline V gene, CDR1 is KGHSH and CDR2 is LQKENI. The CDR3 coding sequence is TGTGCCAGCTCCCGGCGGACTCCCTCCGGTGAGACCCAGTACTTC. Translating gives CASSRRTPSGETQYF.

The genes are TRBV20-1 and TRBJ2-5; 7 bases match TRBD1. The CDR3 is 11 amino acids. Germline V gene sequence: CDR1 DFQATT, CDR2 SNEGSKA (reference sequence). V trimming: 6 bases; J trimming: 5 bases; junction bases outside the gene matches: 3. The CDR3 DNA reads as TGCAGTGCAACCAGGGGGGAGACCCAGTACTTC. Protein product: CSATRGETQYF.

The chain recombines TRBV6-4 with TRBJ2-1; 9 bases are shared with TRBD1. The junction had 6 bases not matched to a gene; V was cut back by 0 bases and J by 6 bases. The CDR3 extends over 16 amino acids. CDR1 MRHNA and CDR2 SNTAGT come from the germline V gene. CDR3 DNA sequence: TGTGCCAGCAGTGACTCGGGGACAGGGAATTTCAATGAGCAGTTCTTC. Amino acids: CASSDSGTGNFNEQFF.